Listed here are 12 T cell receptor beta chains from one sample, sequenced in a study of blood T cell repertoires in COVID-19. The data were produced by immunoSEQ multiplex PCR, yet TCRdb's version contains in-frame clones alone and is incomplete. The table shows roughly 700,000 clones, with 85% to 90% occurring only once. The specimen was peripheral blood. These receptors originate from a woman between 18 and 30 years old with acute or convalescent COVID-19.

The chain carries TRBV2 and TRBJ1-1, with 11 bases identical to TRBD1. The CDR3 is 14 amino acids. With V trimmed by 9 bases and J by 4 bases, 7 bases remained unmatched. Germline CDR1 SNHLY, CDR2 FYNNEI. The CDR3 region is CARVDRGPGTEAFF. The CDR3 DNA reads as TGTGCCAGGGTGGACAGGGGGCCAGGCACTGAAGCTTTCTTT.

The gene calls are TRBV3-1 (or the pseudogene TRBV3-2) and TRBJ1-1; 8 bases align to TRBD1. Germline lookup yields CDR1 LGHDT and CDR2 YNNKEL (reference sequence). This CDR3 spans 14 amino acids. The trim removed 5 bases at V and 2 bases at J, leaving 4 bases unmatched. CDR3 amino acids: CASSTGTGNTEAFF. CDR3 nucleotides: TGTGCCAGCAGCACCGGGACAGGAAACACTGAAGCTTTCTTT.

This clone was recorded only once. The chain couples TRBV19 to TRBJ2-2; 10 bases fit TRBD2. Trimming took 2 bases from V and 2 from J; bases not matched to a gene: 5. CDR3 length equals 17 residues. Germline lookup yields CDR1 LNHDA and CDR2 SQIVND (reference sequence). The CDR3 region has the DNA TGTGCCAGTAGTATACCGCGGACTAGCGGAAACACCGGGGAGCTGTTTTTT. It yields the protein CASSIPRTSGNTGELFF.

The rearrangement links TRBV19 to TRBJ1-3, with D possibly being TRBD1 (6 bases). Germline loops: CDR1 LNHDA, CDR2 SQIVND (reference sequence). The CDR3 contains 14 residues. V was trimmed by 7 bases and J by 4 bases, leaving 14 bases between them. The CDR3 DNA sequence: TGTGCCAGTATCCACAGGGAAGGAGGAAACACCATATATTTT. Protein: CASIHREGGNTIYF.

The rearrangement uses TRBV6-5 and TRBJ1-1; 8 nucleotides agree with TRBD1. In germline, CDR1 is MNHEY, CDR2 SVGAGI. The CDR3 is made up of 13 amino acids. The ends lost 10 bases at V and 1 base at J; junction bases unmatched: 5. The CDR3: CATLTGANTEAFF. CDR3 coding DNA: TGTGCCACCTTGACAGGGGCGAACACTGAAGCTTTCTTT.

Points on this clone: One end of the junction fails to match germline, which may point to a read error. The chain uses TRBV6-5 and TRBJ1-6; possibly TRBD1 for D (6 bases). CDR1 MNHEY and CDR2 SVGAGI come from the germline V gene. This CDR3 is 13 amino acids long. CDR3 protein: CASRQGFHSPLHF. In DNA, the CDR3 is TGTGCCAGCAGACAGGGTTTTCATTCACCCCTCCATTTT.

The CDR3 DNA follows: TGTGCCAGCAGCAGAGGGACAAGTAGCAATCAGCCCCAGCATTTT. Translated: CASSRGTSSNQPQHF. This sequence joins TRBV9 and TRBJ1-5; perhaps TRBD1 as D (6 bases). Germline V gene data show CDR1 as SGDLS and CDR2 as YYNGEE. There are 15 residues in the CDR3. The ends were cut back, 4 bases at V and 0 bases at J, with 11 bases in the middle.

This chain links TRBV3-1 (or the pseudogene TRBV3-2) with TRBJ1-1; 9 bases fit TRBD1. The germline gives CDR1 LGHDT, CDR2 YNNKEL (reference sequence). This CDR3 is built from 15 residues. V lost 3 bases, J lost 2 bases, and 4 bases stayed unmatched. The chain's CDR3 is CASSQRGQGNTEAFF. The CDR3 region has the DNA TGTGCCAGCAGCCAGAGGGGACAGGGCAACACTGAAGCTTTCTTT.

The DNA for the CDR3 is TGTGCCAGCAGTTACTCGGCAGAAGCTTTCTTT. This encodes CASSYSAEAFF. V usage is TRBV6-2 or TRBV6-3 and J usage is TRBJ1-1; unclear D gene. Trimming cost V 0 bases and J 8 bases, with 4 bases left between them. CDR1 is MNHEY and CDR2 is SVGEGT in the germline V gene. This CDR3 is 11 amino acids long.

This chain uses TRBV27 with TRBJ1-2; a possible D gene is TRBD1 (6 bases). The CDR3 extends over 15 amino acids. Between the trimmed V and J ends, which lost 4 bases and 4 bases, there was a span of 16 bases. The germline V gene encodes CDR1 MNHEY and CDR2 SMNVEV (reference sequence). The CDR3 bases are TGTGCCAGCAGTTCCCCTCTGACAGGATCCTATGGCTACACCTTC. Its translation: CASSSPLTGSYGYTF.

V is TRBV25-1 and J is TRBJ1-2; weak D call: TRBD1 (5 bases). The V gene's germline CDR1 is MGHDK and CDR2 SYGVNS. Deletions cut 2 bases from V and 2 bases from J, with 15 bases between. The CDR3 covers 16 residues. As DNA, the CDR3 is TGTGCCAGCAGTGAAGGGCGATGGGGACTAAACTATGGCTACACCTTC. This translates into CASSEGRWGLNYGYTF.

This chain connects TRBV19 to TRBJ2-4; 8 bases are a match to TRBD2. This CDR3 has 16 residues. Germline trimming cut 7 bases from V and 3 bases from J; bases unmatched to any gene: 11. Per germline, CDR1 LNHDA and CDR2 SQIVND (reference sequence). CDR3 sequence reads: CASNPGGAVDKNIQYF. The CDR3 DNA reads TGTGCCAGTAATCCCGGGGGGGCGGTGGACAAAAACATTCAGTACTTC.